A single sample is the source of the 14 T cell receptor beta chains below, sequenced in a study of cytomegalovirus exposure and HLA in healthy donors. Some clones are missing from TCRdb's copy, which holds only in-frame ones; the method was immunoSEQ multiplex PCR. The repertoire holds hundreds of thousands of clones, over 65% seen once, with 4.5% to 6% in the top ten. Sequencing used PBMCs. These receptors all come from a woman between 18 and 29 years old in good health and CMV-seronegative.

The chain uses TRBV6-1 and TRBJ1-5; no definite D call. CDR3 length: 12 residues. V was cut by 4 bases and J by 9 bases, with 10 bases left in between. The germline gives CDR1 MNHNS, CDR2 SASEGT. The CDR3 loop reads CASSAAARPQHF. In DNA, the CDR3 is TGTGCCAGCAGTGCCGCAGCGAGGCCCCAGCATTTT.

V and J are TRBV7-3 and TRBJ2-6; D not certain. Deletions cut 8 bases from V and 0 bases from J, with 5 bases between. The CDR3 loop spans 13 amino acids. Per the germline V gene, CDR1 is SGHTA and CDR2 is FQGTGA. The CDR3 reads CASGSSGANVLTF. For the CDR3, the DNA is TGTGCCAGCGGTAGCTCTGGGGCCAACGTCCTGACTTTC.

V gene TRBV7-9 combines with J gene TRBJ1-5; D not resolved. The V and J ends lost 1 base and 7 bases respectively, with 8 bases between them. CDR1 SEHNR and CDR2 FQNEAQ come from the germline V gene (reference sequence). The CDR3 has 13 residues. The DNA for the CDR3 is TGTGCCAGCAGCTTAGTACCCCAACAGCCCCAGCATTTT. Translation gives CASSLVPQQPQHF.

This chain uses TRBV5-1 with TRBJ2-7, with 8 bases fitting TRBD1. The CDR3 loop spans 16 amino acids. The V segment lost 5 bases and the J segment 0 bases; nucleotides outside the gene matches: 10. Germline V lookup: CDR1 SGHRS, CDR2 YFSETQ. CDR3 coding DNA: TGCGCCAGCAGTACCGAGGGACAGGCAAGCTCCTACGAGCAGTACTTC. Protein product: CASSTEGQASSYEQYF.

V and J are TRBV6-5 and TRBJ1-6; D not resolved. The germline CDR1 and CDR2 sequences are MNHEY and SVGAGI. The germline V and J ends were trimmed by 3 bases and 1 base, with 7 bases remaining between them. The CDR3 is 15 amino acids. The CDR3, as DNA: TGTGCCAGCAGTTATGAAGGATCCTATAATTCACCCCTCCACTTT. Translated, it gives CASSYEGSYNSPLHF.

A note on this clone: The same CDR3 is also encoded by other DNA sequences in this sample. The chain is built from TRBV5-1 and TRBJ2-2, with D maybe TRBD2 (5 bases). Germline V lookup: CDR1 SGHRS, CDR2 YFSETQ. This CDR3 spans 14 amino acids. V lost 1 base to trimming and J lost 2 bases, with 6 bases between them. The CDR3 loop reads CASSLSGNTGELFF. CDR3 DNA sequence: TGCGCCAGCAGCTTGAGCGGCAACACCGGGGAGCTGTTTTTT.

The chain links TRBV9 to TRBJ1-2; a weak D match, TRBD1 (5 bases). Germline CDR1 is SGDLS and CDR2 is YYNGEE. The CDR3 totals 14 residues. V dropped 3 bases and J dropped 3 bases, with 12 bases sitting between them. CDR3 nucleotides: TGTGCCAGCAGCGGGCCAGGGAGCTACTATGGCTACACCTTC. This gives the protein CASSGPGSYYGYTF.

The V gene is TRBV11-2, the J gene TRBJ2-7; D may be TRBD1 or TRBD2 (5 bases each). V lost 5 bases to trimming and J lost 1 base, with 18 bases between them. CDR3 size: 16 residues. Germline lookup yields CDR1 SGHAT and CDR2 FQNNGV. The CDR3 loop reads CASSRQVRGTSYEQYF. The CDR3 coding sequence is TGTGCCAGCAGCCGCCAGGTGAGGGGAACTTCCTACGAGCAGTACTTC.

The CDR3 loop reads CASDRQAGVSNEQFF. The CDR3 DNA sequence: TGTGCCAGCGACCGACAGGCCGGGGTGTCCAATGAGCAGTTCTTC. The rearrangement joins TRBV6-1 to TRBJ2-1, with D tentatively TRBD1 (6 bases). Trimming took 8 bases from V and 6 from J, leaving 20 bases between them. Germline CDR1 and CDR2: MNHNS and SASEGT. The CDR3 contains 15 residues.

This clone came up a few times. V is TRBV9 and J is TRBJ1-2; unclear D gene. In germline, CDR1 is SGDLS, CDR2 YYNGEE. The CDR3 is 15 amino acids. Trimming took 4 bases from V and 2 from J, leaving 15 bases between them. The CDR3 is CASSSRPGVNYGYTF. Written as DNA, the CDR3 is TGTGCCAGCAGCTCGAGGCCCGGGGTGAACTATGGCTACACCTTC.

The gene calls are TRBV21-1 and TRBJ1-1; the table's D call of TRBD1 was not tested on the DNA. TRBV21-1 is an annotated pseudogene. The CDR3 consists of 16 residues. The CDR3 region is CASSKVTGTSNTEAFF. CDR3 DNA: TGTGCCAGCAGCAAAGTCACCGGGACATCGAACACTGAAGCTTTCTTT.

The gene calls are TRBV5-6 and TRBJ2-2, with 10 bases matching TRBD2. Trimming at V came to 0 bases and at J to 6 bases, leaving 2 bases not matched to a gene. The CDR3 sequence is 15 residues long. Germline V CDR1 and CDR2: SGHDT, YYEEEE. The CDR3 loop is CASSLELAGPGELFF. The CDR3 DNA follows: TGTGCCAGCAGCTTGGAACTAGCGGGGCCCGGGGAGCTGTTTTTT.

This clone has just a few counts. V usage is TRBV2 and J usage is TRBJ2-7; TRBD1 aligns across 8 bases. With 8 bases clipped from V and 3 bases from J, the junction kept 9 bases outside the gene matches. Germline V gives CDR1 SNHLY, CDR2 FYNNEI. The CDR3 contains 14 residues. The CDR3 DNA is TGTGCCAGCTCGACCGGGACAGGAAGCTACGAGCAGTACTTC. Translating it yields CASSTGTGSYEQYF.

The CDR3 reads CASSLSRNEQFF. The CDR3 nucleotides read TGTGCCAGCAGCTTATCTAGGAATGAGCAGTTCTTC. The chain has TRBV13 and TRBJ2-1, with D hard to call. The CDR3 loop spans 12 amino acids. CDR1 PRHDT and CDR2 FYEKMQ come from the germline V gene (reference sequence). V lost 2 bases, J lost 7 bases, and 6 bases lay in between.